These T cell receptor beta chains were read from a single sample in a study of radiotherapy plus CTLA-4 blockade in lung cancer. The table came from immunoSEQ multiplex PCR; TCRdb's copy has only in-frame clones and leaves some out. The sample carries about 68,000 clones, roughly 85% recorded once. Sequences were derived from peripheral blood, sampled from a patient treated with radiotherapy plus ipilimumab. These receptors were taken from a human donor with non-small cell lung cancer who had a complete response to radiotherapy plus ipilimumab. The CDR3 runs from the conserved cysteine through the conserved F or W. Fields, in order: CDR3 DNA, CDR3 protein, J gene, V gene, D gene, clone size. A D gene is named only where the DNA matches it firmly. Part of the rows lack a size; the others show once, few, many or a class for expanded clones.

TGTGCCAGCAGAAGACAGGGGGAGTCCGGGGAGCTGTTTTTC,CASRRQGESGELFF,TRBJ2-2,TRBV2,TRBD1,NA
TGTGCCAGCAGCTTAGTCTGGACTAATGAAAAACTGTTTTTT,CASSLVWTNEKLFF,TRBJ1-4,TRBV7-2,NA,NA
TGTGCCAGCAGCTTAATGGCGGGGGGAACGTACAATGAGCAGTTCTTC,CASSLMAGGTYNEQFF,TRBJ2-1,TRBV7-9,TRBD2,NA
TGTGCTAGCAGCACCGACAGGGAAGAGACCCAGTACTTC,CASSTDREETQYF,TRBJ2-5,TRBV7-7,TRBD1,NA
TGTGCCAGCAGCTTAATAATTGGGAGTAATCAGCCCCAGCATTTT,CASSLIIGSNQPQHF,TRBJ1-5,TRBV7-8,NA,NA
TGTGCCAGCAGCTTAGGGGGGCTACCTAATGAAAAACTGTTTTTT,CASSLGGLPNEKLFF,TRBJ1-4,TRBV7-9,NA,NA
TGTGCCAGCAGTTACGACAGCCGATCCTACAATGAGCAGTTCTTC,CASSYDSRSYNEQFF,TRBJ2-1,TRBV6-6,NA,once
TGTGCCAGCAGCTTAGGTTACAGGGATGAGCAGTTCTTC,CASSLGYRDEQFF,TRBJ2-1,TRBV11-3,NA,NA
TGCAGCGTGGGAGGTTCACAGGGGTTGCGTGGCTACACCTTC,CSVGGSQGLRGYTF,TRBJ1-2,TRBV29-1,TRBD1,NA
TGTGCCAGTACCCTCGGAGCAGAGGAAAAGACCATATATTTT,CASTLGAEEKTIYF,TRBJ1-3,TRBV19,NA,NA
TGTGCCAGCAGCTTATATGGGTACACCGGGGAGCTGTTTTTT,CASSLYGYTGELFF,TRBJ2-2,TRBV7-6,NA,NA
TGTGCCAGCAGCCTTCTAGCGGGGTCGGGAGAGACCCAGTACTTC,CASSLLAGSGETQYF,TRBJ2-5,TRBV6-6,TRBD2,NA
TGTGCCAGCCGGGGACTAGCGCCCCGAAACACCGGGGAGCTGTTTTTT,CASRGLAPRNTGELFF,TRBJ2-2,TRBV2,TRBD2,few
TGTGCCAGCTCACCGGACAGCAATCAGCCCCAGCATTTT,CASSPDSNQPQHF,TRBJ1-5,TRBV18,NA,NA
TGCGCCAGCAGCTTGGGACAGGGGGCCCAAAACGCTGAAGCTTTCTTT,CASSLGQGAQNAEAFF,TRBJ1-1,TRBV5-1,TRBD1,NA
TGTGCCAGCAGTGTCCGTGAAGCTTTCTTT,CASSVREAFF,TRBJ1-1,TRBV6-1,NA,few
TGTGCCAGCAGTCTGGACAGCACGAATGAGCAGTTCTTC,CASSLDSTNEQFF,TRBJ2-1,TRBV6-9,NA,NA
TGTGCCAGCAGTTTCACAATCCGACAGGGTCGTAAGAACACTGAAGCTTTCTTT,CASSFTIRQGRKNTEAFF,TRBJ1-1,TRBV27,TRBD1,NA
TGCGCCAGCAGCCAAGGTTATGCCCCAGACAGGGCGTTCAATGAGCAGTTCTTC,CASSQGYAPDRAFNEQFF,TRBJ2-1,TRBV4-1,TRBD1,NA
TGCGCCAGCAGCCAAGATATGGGGAACACTGAAGCTTTCTTT,CASSQDMGNTEAFF,TRBJ1-1,TRBV4-3,NA,NA
TGTGCCAGCAGCCCCGGGAGACAGGGGGGTCAGCCCCAGCATTTT,CASSPGRQGGQPQHF,TRBJ1-5,TRBV5-4,TRBD1,NA
TGTGCCAGCAGCTTAGCGCTGCTAGCGGGGGGGCAAGATGAGCAGTTCTTC,CASSLALLAGGQDEQFF,TRBJ2-1,TRBV7-6,TRBD2,NA
TGTGCCAGCAGCAAGAGGGGGACTCCTGGAAACACCATATATTTT,CASSKRGTPGNTIYF,TRBJ1-3,TRBV21-1,NA,NA
TGTGCTAGTGGTCCAAGGGGGTCCACCTTC,CASGPRGSTF,TRBJ1-2,TRBV12-5,NA,NA
TGTGCCAGCAGTCCTACTACCAGGGGGTCTGAGCAGTACTTC,CASSPTTRGSEQYF,TRBJ2-7,TRBV6-1,TRBD1,NA
TGTGCCAGCAGCTTACGGGGATATGATAGCAATCAGCCCCAGCATTTT,CASSLRGYDSNQPQHF,TRBJ1-5,TRBV7-2,NA,NA
TGTGCCAGCAGCTTAGAAGAAAGGGACAGGGGCCGTGGCTACACCTTC,CASSLEERDRGRGYTF,TRBJ1-2,TRBV7-8,TRBD1,NA
TGTGCCTCGGGGCGAGAAAACACAGATACGCAGTATTTT,CASGRENTDTQYF,TRBJ2-3,TRBV30,NA,NA
TGTGCCAGCAGCTTTAATACGCAGTATTTT,CASSFNTQYF,TRBJ2-3,TRBV7-2,NA,NA
TGTGCCTATAGCGGGGGCCCTTACAATGAGCAGTTCTTC,CAYSGGPYNEQFF,TRBJ2-1,TRBV30,TRBD2,NA
TGCGCCAGCAGTTTTGGGGCGTACACCGGGGAGCTGTTTTTT,CASSFGAYTGELFF,TRBJ2-2,TRBV4-3,NA,NA
TGTGCCAGCAGCGAACTTGGGACTAGCGGCTACGAGCAGTACTTC,CASSELGTSGYEQYF,TRBJ2-7,TRBV9,TRBD2,NA
TGTGCCAGTAGTATGACAGGGCGCACTGAAGCTTTCTTT,CASSMTGRTEAFF,TRBJ1-1,TRBV19,TRBD1,NA
TGTGCCTGGAGTGTTCATAGCGGCTCCTACGAGCAGTACTTC,CAWSVHSGSYEQYF,TRBJ2-7,TRBV30,NA,NA
TGCAGCGTTGAGAAGCTACTGAACACCGGGGAGCTGTTTTTT,CSVEKLLNTGELFF,TRBJ2-2,TRBV29-1,NA,NA
TGTGCCAGCAGCGAGGCAGGGGGTAGCAATCAGCCCCAGCATTTT,CASSEAGGSNQPQHF,TRBJ1-5,TRBV5-5,TRBD1,few
TGTGCCAGCAGAGGGGGCCACAGGGGGCGCCAAGAGACCCAGTACTTC,CASRGGHRGRQETQYF,TRBJ2-5,TRBV6-6,TRBD1,NA
TGTGCCATCAGTGGGGGGACAGGGAATAACGAGCAGTACTTC,CAISGGTGNNEQYF,TRBJ2-7,TRBV10-3,TRBD1,NA
TGTGCCAGCAGCCCCGTGACAGGGACCACTAACTATGGCTACACCTTC,CASSPVTGTTNYGYTF,TRBJ1-2,TRBV11-2,TRBD1,NA
TGCGCCAGCAGCTTGGGAGGGTATAGCAATCAGCCCCAGCATTTT,CASSLGGYSNQPQHF,TRBJ1-5,TRBV5-1,NA,NA
TGCGCCAGCAGCCAACAGGGATTCGGGTACTCACCCCTCCACTTT,CASSQQGFGYSPLHF,TRBJ1-6,TRBV4-3,NA,few
TGTGCCAGCGAGAAACAGGGGAGAAATAGCAATCAGCCCCAGCATTTT,CASEKQGRNSNQPQHF,TRBJ1-5,TRBV6-6,TRBD1,NA
TGTGCCTGGAGGCAGGGGGTGCTTGATGGCTACACCTTC,CAWRQGVLDGYTF,TRBJ1-2,TRBV30,TRBD1,NA
TGTGCCAGCTCACCAGGTTGGGGGTCTAATGAAAAACTGTTTTTT,CASSPGWGSNEKLFF,TRBJ1-4,TRBV18,NA,NA
TGTGCCAGCAGCTCCCGGGACAGGGGGTGGCAAGAGACCCAGTACTTC,CASSSRDRGWQETQYF,TRBJ2-5,TRBV5-4,TRBD1,NA
TGTGCCAGCAGTTTAGAGGGGGCAGGCCCCCAGCATTTT,CASSLEGAGPQHF,TRBJ1-5,TRBV27,TRBD1,NA
TGTGCCAGTAGTATAGGGTACCGGGGTGGGAGGAATCAGCCCCAGCATTTT,CASSIGYRGGRNQPQHF,TRBJ1-5,TRBV19,NA,NA
TGTGCCAGCAGTCTCGGGAGATACAGGACCCAAGCTTTCTTT,CASSLGRYRTQAFF,TRBJ1-1,TRBV5-8,NA,NA